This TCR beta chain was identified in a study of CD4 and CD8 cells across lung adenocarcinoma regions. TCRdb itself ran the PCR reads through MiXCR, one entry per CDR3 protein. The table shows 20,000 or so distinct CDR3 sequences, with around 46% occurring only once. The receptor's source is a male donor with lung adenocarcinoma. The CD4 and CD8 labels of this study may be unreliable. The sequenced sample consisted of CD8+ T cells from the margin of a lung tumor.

The CDR3 loop is CASSYSGINIQYF. In DNA, the CDR3 is TGTGCCAGCAGTTACTCGGGTATAAACATTCAGTACTTC. V and J are TRBV6-5 and TRBJ2-4; D unresolved. The CDR3 loop spans 13 amino acids. V was pared by 0 bases and J by 6 bases, with 6 bases between. Looked up from germline, CDR1 is MNHEY and CDR2 is SVGAGI.